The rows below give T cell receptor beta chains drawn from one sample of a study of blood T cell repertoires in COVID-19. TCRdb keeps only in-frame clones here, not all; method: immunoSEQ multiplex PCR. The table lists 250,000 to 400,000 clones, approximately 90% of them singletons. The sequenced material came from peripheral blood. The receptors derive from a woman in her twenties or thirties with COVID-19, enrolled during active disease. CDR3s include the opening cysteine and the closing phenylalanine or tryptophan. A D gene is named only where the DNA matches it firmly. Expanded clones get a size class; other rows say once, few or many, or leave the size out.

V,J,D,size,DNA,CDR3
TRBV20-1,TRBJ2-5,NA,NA,TGCAGTGCTGTCGGGGAGACCCAGTACTTC,CSAVGETQYF
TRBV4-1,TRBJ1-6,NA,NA,TGCGCCAGCAGCCAAGTTGGGGGGTACAATTCACCCCTCCACTTT,CASSQVGGYNSPLHF
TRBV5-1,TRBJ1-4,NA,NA,TGCGCCAGCAGCTTGGGCAGGGTTGCAACTAATGAAAAACTGTTTTTT,CASSLGRVATNEKLFF
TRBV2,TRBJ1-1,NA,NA,TGTGCCACCCGGACAGAGATGAACACTGAAGCTTTCTTT,CATRTEMNTEAFF
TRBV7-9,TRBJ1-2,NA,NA,TGTGCCAGCAGCACCCGACAGGTAGCTAACTATGGCTACACCTTC,CASSTRQVANYGYTF
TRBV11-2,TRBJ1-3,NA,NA,TGTGCCAGCAACCCCGGACTCTCTGGAAACACCATATATTTT,CASNPGLSGNTIYF
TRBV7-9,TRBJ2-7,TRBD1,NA,TGTGCCAGCAGCTCGAGTTCGGACAGGTCACAGCCCTACGAGCAGTACTTC,CASSSSSDRSQPYEQYF
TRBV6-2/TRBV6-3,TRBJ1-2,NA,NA,TGTGCCAGCAGTTACCAGACAGGCCCCTATGGCTACACCTTC,CASSYQTGPYGYTF
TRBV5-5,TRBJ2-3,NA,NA,TGTGCCAGCAGCTTCGCTGGGGCTACAGATACGCAGTATTTT,CASSFAGATDTQYF
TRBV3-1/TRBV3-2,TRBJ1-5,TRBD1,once,TGTGCCAGCAGCCAGGACAGGGGACAGCCCCAGCATTTT,CASSQDRGQPQHF
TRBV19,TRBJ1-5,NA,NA,TGTGCCAGTAGTAATCGGGACAACTATCAGCCCCAGCATTTT,CASSNRDNYQPQHF
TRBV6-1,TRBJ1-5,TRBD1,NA,TGTGCCAGCAGTGAACGACAGGGTTCGGCCCAGCATTTT,CASSERQGSAQHF
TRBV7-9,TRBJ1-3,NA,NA,TGTGCCTCCCTCTCAGGGCGCTCTGGAAACACCATATATTTT,CASLSGRSGNTIYF
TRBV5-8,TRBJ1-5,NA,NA,TGTGCCAGCAGCTTGGGTCAGGGGCCGATACAGCCCCAGCATTTT,CASSLGQGPIQPQHF
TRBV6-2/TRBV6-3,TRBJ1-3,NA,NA,TGTGCCAGCAGTAGACGTACGCAGGGGAATGGAAACACCATATATTTT,CASSRRTQGNGNTIYF
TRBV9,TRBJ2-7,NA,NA,TGTGCCAGCAGCGTAGACGGCAGAACTACCTACGAGCAGTACTTC,CASSVDGRTTYEQYF
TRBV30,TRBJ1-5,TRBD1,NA,TGTGCCTGGAGTGGTCAGGGGGAGCAGCCCCAGCATTTT,CAWSGQGEQPQHF
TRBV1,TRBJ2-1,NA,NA,TGCACCAGCAGGCAGGACCGCTCCGCGGACTGGATATACAATGAGCAGTTCTTC,CTSRQDRSADWIYNEQFF
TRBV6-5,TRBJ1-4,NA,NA,TGTGCCAGCAGTCGGTATACTACAACTAATGAAAAACTGTTTTTT,CASSRYTTTNEKLFF
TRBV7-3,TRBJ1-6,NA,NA,TGTGCCAGCAGCTCCTCAGGGCCAGGTGCACCCCTCCACTTT,CASSSSGPGAPLHF
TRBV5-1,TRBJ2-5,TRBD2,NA,TGCGCCAGCAGATGGGGACTAGCGGGGGCCCAAGAGACCCAGTACTTC,CASRWGLAGAQETQYF
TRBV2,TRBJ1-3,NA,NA,TGTGCCAGCAGTGAACTGTTGACACTCGTGGGACTCTCTGGAAACACCATATATTTT,CASSELLTLVGLSGNTIYF
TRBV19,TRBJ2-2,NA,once,TGTGCCAGTAGGTTCAGTGGGGAGCTGTTTTTT,CASRFSGELFF
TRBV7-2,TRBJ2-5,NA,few,TGTGCCAGCAGCTTAGCGGGGGGTCTCCAAGAGACCCAGTACTTC,CASSLAGGLQETQYF
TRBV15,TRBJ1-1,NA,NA,TGTGCCACCAGCGTTAGAGGAGGTTCTGAAGCTTTCTTT,CATSVRGGSEAFF
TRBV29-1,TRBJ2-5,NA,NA,TGCAGTATAATAGCGAAACAAGAGACCCAGTACTTC,CSIIAKQETQYF
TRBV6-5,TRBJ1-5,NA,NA,TGTGCCAGCAGCGCTACAGGGCTCGGCAATCAGCCCCAGCATTTT,CASSATGLGNQPQHF
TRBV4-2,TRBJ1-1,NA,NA,TGTGCCAGCAGCCCGCATGGGGGGTACATGAACACTGAAGCTTTCTTT,CASSPHGGYMNTEAFF
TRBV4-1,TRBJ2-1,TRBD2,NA,TGCGCCAGCAGTCGCTGGGGGCTAGCGGGGGGCCGGGGCAATGAGCAGTTCTTC,CASSRWGLAGGRGNEQFF
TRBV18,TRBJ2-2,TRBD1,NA,TGTGCCAGCTCACCCATACAGGGGGCATCAGGCACCGGGGAGCTGTTTTTT,CASSPIQGASGTGELFF
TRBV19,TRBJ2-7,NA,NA,TGTGCCAGTAGCCGAACGACTGGGAGCTCCTACGAGCAGTACTTC,CASSRTTGSSYEQYF
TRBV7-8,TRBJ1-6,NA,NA,TGTGCCAGCAACCCCCTAGTAGGGCGGGATTCACCCCTCCACTTT,CASNPLVGRDSPLHF
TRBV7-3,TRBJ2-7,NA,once,TGTGCCAGCAGCTATGGGGCAGCCTACGAGCAGTACTTC,CASSYGAAYEQYF
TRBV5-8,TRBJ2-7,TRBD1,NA,TGTGCCAGCAGCCGACAGGGGAATTTCTACGAGCAGTACTTC,CASSRQGNFYEQYF
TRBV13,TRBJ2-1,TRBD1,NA,TGTGCCAGCAGCTTAGGGACAGGGGGCGTCTATGAGCAGTTCTTC,CASSLGTGGVYEQFF
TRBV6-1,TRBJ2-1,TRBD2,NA,TGTGCCAGCAGTGAAGCATGGGGAGGGGCAGCAGAGCAGTTCTTC,CASSEAWGGAAEQFF
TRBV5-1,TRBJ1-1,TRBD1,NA,TGCGCCAGCAGTAATGACAGGGTCGCTTTCTTT,CASSNDRVAFF
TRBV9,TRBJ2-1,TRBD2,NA,TGTGCCAGCAGCGTTGCTGGCGGTAGCGGGGAGCACAATGAGCAGTTCTTC,CASSVAGGSGEHNEQFF
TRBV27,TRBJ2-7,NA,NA,TGTGCCAGCAGTTTAGCCCCGGGGGTCCCCTACGAGCAGTACTTC,CASSLAPGVPYEQYF
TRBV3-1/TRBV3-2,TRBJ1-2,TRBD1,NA,TGTGCCAGCAGCTTAAGGACAGGGTCTCACTATGGCTACACCTTC,CASSLRTGSHYGYTF
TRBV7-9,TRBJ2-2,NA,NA,TGTGCCAGCAGCTTACTTTCCGGTGGCACCGGGGAGCTGTTTTTT,CASSLLSGGTGELFF
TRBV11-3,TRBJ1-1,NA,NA,TGTGCCAGCAGCCTCCTACTCCGGGGCACTGAAGCTTTCTTT,CASSLLLRGTEAFF
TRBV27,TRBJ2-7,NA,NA,TGTGCCAGCAGTTCCGTTCTCGACGAGCAGTACTTC,CASSSVLDEQYF
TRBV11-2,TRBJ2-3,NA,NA,TGTGCCAGCAGCCCGCACCGAGGGCTTAAGACTAGCACAGATACGCAGTATTTT,CASSPHRGLKTSTDTQYF
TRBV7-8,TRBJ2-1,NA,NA,TGTGCCAGCAGCTTACTTGGAGGGAGCTACAATGAGCAGTTCTTC,CASSLLGGSYNEQFF
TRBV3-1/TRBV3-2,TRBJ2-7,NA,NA,TGTGCCAGCAGCTCTCGGACAGTTTCCTACGAGCAGTACTTC,CASSSRTVSYEQYF
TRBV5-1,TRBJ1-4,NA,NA,TGCGCCAGCAGCTTGAGTGGGGGCCCCGGAATTGAAAAACTGTTTTTT,CASSLSGGPGIEKLFF
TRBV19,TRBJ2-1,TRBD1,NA,TGTGCCAGCTCCCTATTGGGACAGGGTTACAATGAGCAGTTCTTC,CASSLLGQGYNEQFF
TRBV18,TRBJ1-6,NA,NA,TGTGCCAGCTCACCCTACGGGTCCTACGGGAATTCACCCCTCCACTTT,CASSPYGSYGNSPLHF
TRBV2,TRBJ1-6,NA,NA,TGTGCCAGCAGTGAGGCGGGTGAGAGATTGAACTTT,CASSEAGERLNF
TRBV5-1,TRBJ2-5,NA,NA,TGCGCCAGCAGCTTTTGGCAGGGCAGAGAGACCCAGTACTTC,CASSFWQGRETQYF
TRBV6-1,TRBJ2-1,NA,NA,TGTGCCAGCAGTGATGAGGAGGGCCGGATCGGAAACAATGAGCAGTTCTTC,CASSDEEGRIGNNEQFF
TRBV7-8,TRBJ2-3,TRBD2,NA,TGTGCCAGCAGCTCCTCTAGACTAGCGGGGTCGGGCACAGATACGCAGTATTTT,CASSSSRLAGSGTDTQYF
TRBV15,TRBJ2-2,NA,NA,TGTGCCACCGATTACGGGACGAACACCGGGGAGCTGTTTTTT,CATDYGTNTGELFF
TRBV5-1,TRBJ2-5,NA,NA,TGCGCCAGCAGCATACAGTTGGCCTCGGAGACCCAGTACTTC,CASSIQLASETQYF